This TCR beta chain was captured by sequencing in a study of cytomegalovirus exposure and HLA in healthy donors. Study-level results: The dataset shows that most TCR sequences were rare, while some public TCRs occurred in many donors. In vitro checks showed that a few CMV-associated chains really do target CMV antigens.

This clone was found a few times. Antigen unknown. The ends were cut back, 2 bases at V and 6 bases at J, with 14 bases in the middle. The CDR3 has 15 amino acids. Germline CDR1 MDHEN, CDR2 SYDVKM. Produced via immunoSEQ multiplex PCR; TCRdb's table is partial and in-frame only. There are about 180,000 clones in the sample; roughly 85% occur only once, and approximately 15% lies in the top ten. V usage is TRBV28 and J usage is TRBJ1-5; maybe TRBD1 (5 bases). The source is a man in his late teens or twenties in good health and CMV-seropositive. Sequenced sample: PBMCs. The CDR3: CASSLRYGGSQPQHF. DNA of the CDR3: TGTGCCAGCAGTTTAAGGTACGGGGGTAGTCAGCCCCAGCATTTT.